This record looks at one T cell receptor beta chain sequence and its context. Its antigen is currently unknown. The data belong to a study of shared clonotypes between healthy human individuals. Study-wide context: Ranging from 18 to 49 in age, donors were a couple of women and a few men. Researchers assigned three CD4 naive, three CD4 memory, two CD8 naive and one CD8 memory plate to each donor.

Overall study results and limits: The study sampled only blood, and tissue repertoires likely differ.

Per the original methods: From ImmunoSEQ came sequences covering only the junction and carrying no quality scores, so filtering differed. TCRdb's copy holds only in-frame clones and misses some; the assay was immunoSEQ multiplex PCR. The V and J calls and clone size come from that table; D and trimming were worked out from the DNA. The table records some 2,400,000 clones, 95% of them present only once. The CDR3 consists of 15 residues. Germline CDR1 is SGHKS and CDR2 is YYEKEE (reference sequence). V lost 2 bases, J lost 0 bases, and 9 bases lay in between. This chain uses TRBV5-5 with TRBJ1-3; D is undetermined. The source of this sequence is a man aged 18 to 35 in good health. What was sequenced was naive CD4+ T cells sorted from blood. Subset reported: CD45RA+ positively selected. CDR3 protein: CASSLSPISGNTIYF. Here the CDR3 DNA reads TGTGCCAGCAGCTTAAGTCCGATCTCTGGAAACACCATATATTTT.